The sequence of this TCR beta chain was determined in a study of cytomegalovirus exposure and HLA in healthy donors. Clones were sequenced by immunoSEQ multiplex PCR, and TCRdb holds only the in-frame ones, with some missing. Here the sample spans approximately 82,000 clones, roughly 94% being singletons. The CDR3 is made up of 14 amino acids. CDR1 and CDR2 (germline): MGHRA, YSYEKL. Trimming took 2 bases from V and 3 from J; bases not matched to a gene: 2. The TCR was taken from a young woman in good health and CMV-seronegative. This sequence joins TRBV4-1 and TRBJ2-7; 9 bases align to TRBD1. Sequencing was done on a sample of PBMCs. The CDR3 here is CASSQPDRGYEQYF. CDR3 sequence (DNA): TGCGCCAGCAGCCAACCGGACAGGGGCTACGAGCAGTACTTC.